The text below deals with one TCR beta chain. Its specificity is not known. The V gene's germline CDR1 is SGHRS and CDR2 YFSETQ. This CDR3 has 16 amino acids. V lost 2 bases and J lost 0, with 14 bases in between. Constant-region reverse primers amplified full-length variable regions, followed by semi-nested Nested Universal Primer A PCR. MiXCR was run by TCRdb on the 5' RACE reads, yielding one entry per CDR3 protein. Here the sample spans roughly 8,600 distinct CDR3 sequences, around 56% being singletons. CD4+CD45RO+CD25- cells were isolated as memory CD4+ T cells. General observations from the study: Whole repertoires were not studied in the larger cohort, only one V-J beta rearrangement.

The V gene is TRBV5-1, the J gene TRBJ1-1; tentatively, D is TRBD1 (5 bases). Material for sequencing was memory CD4+ T cells sorted from a lymph node. Sample subset: memory CD4+ T cells, CD4+CD45RO+CD25-. The receptor comes from a female donor with breast cancer. The CDR3 nucleotides are TGCGCCAGCAGCTTAGCCGCGGGACTGCTGAACACTGAAGCTTTCTTT. Translating it yields CASSLAAGLLNTEAFF.